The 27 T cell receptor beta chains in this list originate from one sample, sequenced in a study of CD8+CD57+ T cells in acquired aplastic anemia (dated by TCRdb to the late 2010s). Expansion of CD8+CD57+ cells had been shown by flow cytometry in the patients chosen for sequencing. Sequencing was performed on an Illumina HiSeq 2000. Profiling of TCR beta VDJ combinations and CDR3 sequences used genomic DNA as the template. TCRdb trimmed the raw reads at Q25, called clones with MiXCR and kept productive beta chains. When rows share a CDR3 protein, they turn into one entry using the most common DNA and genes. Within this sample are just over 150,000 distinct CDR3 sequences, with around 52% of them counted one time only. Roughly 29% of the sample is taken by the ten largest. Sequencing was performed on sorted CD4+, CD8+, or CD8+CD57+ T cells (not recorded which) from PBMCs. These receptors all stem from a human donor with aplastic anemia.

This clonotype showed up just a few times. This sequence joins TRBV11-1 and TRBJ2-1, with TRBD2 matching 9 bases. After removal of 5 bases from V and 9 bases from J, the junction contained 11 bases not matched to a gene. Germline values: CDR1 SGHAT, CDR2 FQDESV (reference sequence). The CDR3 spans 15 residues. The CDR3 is CASSPIVAGAGEQFF. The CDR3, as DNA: TGTGCCAGCAGCCCAATCGTAGCGGGAGCCGGTGAGCAGTTCTTC. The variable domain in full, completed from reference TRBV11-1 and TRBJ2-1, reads EAEVAQSPRYKITEKSQAVAFWCDPISGHATLYWYRQILGQGPELLVQFQDESVVDDSQLPKDRFSAERLKGVDSTLKIQPAELGDSAMYLCASSPIVAGAGEQFFGPGTRLTVL.

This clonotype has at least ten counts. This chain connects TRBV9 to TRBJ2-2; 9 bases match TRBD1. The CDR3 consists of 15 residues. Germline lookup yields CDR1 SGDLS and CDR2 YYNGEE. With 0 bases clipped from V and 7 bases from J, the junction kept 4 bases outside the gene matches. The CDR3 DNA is TGTGCCAGCAGCGTAGGGGACAGGGCCGGCGGGGAGCTGTTTTTT. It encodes CASSVGDRAGGELFF.

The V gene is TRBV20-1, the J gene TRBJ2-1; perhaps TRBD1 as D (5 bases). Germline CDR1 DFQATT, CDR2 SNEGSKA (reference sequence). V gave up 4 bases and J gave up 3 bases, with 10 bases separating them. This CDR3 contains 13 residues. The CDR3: CSANTGDYNEQFF. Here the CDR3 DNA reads TGCAGTGCTAACACAGGAGACTACAATGAGCAGTTCTTC.

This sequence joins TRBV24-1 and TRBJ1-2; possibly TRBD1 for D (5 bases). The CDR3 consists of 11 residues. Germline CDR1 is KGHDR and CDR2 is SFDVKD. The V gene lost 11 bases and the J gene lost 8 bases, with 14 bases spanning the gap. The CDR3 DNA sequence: TGTGCCAGCTCAGAAGGGGCCGGCTACACCTTC. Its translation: CASSEGAGYTF.

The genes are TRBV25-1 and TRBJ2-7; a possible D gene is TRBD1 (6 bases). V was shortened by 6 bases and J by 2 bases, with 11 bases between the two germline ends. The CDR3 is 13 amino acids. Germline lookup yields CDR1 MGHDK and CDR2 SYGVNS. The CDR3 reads CASSQRGTYEQYF. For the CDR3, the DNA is TGTGCCAGCAGCCAAAGGGGGACCTACGAGCAGTACTTC.

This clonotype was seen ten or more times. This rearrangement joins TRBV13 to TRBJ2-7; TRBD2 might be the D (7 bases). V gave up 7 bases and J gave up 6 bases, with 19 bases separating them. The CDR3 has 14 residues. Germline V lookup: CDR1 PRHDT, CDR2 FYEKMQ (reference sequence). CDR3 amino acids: CASTGGGGNGEQYF. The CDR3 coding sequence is TGTGCCAGCACCGGAGGGGGGGGGAACGGCGAGCAGTACTTC.

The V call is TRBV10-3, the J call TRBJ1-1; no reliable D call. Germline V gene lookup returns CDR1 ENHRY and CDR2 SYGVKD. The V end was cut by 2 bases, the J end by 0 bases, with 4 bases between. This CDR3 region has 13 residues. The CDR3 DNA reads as TGTGCCATCAGTGAGCAAGTGAACACTGAAGCTTTCTTT. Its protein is CAISEQVNTEAFF.

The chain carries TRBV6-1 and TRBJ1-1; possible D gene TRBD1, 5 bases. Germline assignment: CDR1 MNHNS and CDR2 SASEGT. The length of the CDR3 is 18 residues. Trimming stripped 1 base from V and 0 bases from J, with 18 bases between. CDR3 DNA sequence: TGTGCCAGCAGTGAAGGTTTAAGGGGCGCGGGTGTGAACACTGAAGCTTTCTTT. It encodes CASSEGLRGAGVNTEAFF.

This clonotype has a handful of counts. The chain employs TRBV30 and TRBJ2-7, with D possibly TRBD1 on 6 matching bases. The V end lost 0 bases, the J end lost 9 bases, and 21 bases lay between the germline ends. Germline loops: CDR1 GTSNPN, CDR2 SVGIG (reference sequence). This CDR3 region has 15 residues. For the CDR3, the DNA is TGTGCCTGGAGTGTTTTTTCAGGGGTCAGCCGGCGGCAGTACTTC. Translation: CAWSVFSGVSRRQYF.

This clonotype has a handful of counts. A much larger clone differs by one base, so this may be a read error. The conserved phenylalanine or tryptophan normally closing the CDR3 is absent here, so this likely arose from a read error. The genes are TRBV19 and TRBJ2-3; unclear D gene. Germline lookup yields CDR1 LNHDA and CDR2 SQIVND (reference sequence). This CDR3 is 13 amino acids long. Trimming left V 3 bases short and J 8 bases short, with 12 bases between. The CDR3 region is CASSIPGPGTQYS. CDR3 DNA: TGTGCCAGTAGTATCCCCGGCCCGGGTACGCAGTATTCT.

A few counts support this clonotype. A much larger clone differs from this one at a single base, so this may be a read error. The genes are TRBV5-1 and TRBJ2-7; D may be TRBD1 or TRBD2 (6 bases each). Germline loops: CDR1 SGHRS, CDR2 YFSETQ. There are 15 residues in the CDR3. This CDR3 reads CASCLYLGGGYEQYF. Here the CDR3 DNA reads TGCGCCAGCTGCTTGTACCTCGGGGGCGGGTACGAGCAGTACTTC.

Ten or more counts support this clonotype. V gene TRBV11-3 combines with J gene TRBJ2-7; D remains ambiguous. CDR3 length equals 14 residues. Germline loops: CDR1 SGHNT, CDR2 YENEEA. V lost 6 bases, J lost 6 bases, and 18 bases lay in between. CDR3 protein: CASSPRVGPSEQYF. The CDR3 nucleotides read TGTGCCAGCAGTCCCCGGGTGGGCCCCTCCGAGCAGTACTTC.

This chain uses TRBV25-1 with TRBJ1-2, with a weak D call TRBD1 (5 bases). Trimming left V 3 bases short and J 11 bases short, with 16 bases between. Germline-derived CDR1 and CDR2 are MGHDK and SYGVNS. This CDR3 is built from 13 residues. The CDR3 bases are TGTGCCAGCAGTGATTCTGGGGGACGTAAATACACCTTC. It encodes CASSDSGGRKYTF.

Here the CDR3 DNA reads TGTGCCAGCAGTTTAAACGGAGACTATGGCTACACCTTC. Amino acids: CASSLNGDYGYTF. The genes are TRBV27 and TRBJ1-2; D call uncertain. The germline V gene encodes CDR1 MNHEY and CDR2 SMNVEV (reference sequence). V was cut by 2 bases and J by 3 bases, with 7 bases left in between. The CDR3 is made up of 13 amino acids.

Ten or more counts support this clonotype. CDR3 loop: CAGRTLWDDDTQYF. The DNA of the CDR3 is TGTGCTGGACGGACCCTCTGGGACGACGATACGCAGTATTTT. V usage is TRBV6-1 and J usage is TRBJ2-3; D is tentatively TRBD1 or TRBD2 (5 bases each). This CDR3 comprises 14 residues. Germline CDR1 reads MNHNS; CDR2 reads SASEGT.

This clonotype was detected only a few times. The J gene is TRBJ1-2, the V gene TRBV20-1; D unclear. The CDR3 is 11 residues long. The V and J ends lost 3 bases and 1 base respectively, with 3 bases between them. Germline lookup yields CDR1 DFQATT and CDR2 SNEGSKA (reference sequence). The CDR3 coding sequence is TGCAGTGCTAGGCATAACTATGGCTACACCTTC. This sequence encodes CSARHNYGYTF.

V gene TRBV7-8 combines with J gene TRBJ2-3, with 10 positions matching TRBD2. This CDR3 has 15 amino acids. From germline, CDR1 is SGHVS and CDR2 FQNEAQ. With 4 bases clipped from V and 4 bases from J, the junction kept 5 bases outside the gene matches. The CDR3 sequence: CASSYSGGVADTQYF. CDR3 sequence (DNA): TGTGCCAGCAGCTACAGCGGGGGGGTCGCAGATACGCAGTATTTT. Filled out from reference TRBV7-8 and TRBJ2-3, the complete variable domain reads GAGVSQSPRYKVAKRGQDVALRCDPISGHVSLFWYQQALGQGPEFLTYFQNEAQLDKSGLPSDRFFAERPEGSVSTLKIQRTQQEDSAVYLCASSYSGGVADTQYFGPGTRLTVL.

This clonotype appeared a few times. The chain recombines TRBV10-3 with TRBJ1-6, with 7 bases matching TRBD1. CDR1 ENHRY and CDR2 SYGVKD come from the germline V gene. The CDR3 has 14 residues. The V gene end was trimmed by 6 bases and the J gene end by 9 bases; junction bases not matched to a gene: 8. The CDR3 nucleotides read TGTGCCATCAGCCGGGACAGTCAGGGTTCACCCCTCCACTTT. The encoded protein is CAISRDSQGSPLHF.

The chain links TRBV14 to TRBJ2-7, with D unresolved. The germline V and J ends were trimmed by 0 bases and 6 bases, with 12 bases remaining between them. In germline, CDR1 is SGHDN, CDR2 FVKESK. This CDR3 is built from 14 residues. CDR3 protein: CASSQDPSYGEQYF. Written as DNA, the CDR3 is TGTGCCAGCAGCCAAGATCCCTCATACGGCGAGCAGTACTTC. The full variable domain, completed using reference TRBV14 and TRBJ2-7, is EAGVTQFPSHSVIEKGQTVTLRCDPISGHDNLYWYRRVMGKEIKFLLHFVKESKQDESGMPNNRFLAERTGGTYSTLKVQPAELEDSGVYFCASSQDPSYGEQYFGPGTRLTVT.

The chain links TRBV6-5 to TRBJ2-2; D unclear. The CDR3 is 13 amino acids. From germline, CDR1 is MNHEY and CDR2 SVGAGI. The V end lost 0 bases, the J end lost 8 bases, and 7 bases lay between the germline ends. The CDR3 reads CASSYSTQGELFF. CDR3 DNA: TGTGCCAGCAGTTACTCGACCCAAGGGGAGCTGTTTTTT.

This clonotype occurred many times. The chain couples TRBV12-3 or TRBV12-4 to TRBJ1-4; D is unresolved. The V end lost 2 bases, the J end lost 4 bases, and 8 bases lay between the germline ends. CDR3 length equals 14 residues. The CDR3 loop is CASSLNPNNEKLFF. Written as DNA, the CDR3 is TGTGCCAGCAGTTTAAACCCTAATAATGAAAAACTGTTTTTT.

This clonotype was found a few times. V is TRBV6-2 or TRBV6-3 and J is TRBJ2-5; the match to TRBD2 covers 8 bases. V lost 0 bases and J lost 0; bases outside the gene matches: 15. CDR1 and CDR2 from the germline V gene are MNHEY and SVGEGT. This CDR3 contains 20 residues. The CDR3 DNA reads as TGTGCCAGCAGTTACTCGATACCCGCCGTCCCTAGCGGGCACCAAGAGACCCAGTACTTC. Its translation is CASSYSIPAVPSGHQETQYF.

CDR3 loop: CATSDHRVGQPQHF. CDR3 DNA: TGTGCCACCAGTGATCACAGGGTAGGGCAGCCCCAGCATTTT. The chain uses TRBV24-1 and TRBJ1-5; D is perhaps TRBD1 (6 bases). Trimming removed 3 bases from V and 7 bases from J, with 12 bases in between. The germline gives CDR1 KGHDR, CDR2 SFDVKD. This CDR3 has 14 amino acids.

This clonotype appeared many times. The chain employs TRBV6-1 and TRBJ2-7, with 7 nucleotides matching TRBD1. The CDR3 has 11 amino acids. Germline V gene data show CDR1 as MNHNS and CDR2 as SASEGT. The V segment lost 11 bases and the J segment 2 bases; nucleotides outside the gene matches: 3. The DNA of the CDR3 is TGTGCCGCCACAGGGGCCTACGAGCAGTACTTC. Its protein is CAATGAYEQYF.

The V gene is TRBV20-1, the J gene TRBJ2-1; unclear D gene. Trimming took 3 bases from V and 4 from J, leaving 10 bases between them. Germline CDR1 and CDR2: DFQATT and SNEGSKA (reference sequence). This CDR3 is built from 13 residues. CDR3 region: CSARAPQYNEQFF. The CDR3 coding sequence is TGCAGTGCTAGGGCCCCTCAATACAATGAGCAGTTCTTC.

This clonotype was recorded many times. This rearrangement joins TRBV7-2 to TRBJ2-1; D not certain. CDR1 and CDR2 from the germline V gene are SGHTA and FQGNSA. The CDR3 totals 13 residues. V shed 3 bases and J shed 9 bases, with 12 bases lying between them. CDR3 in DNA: TGTGCCAGCAGCTTGTTGTCGAGCAGTGAGCAGTTCTTC. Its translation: CASSLLSSSEQFF.

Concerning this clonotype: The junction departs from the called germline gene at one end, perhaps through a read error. The CDR3 reads CAISKGLTGELFF. The CDR3 DNA reads TGTGCCATCAGTAAGGGGCTCACCGGGGAGCTGTTTTTT. The gene calls are TRBV24-1 and TRBJ2-2; D possibly corresponds to TRBD1 (5 bases). Looked up from germline, CDR1 is KGHDR and CDR2 is SFDVKD. The CDR3 length is 13 residues.